The rows below give T cell receptor beta chains drawn from one sample of a study of blood T cell repertoires in COVID-19. The repertoire was sequenced with immunoSEQ multiplex PCR; TCRdb's copy has only in-frame clones and lacks some. The sample includes 150,000 to 180,000 clones, 65% to 90% of them seen just once. The sample consisted of peripheral blood. These receptors were collected from a woman between 55 and 75 years old with COVID-19, enrolled during active disease. CDR3s include the opening cysteine and the closing phenylalanine or tryptophan. The order of the fields is clone size, V gene, J gene, D gene, CDR3 DNA, CDR3 protein. A D gene is named only where the DNA matches it firmly. Where a row states a size, it is once, few, many or the class of an expanded clone; other rows omit it.

clone size: NA
V gene: TRBV7-8
J gene: TRBJ2-7
D gene: NA
CDR3 DNA: TGTGCCAGCAGCTTGACTGGAGGGTACGAGCAGTACTTC
CDR3 protein: CASSLTGGYEQYF

clone size: NA
V gene: TRBV6-6
J gene: TRBJ2-1
D gene: TRBD1
CDR3 DNA: TGTGCCAGCAGTCGGGTGACAGGGGCCGGAATGGTGGGACGCTCCTACAATGAGCAGTTCTTC
CDR3 protein: CASSRVTGAGMVGRSYNEQFF

clone size: once
V gene: TRBV5-1
J gene: TRBJ2-5
D gene: TRBD2
CDR3 DNA: TGCGCCAGCAGCTTGGCCGCCACCCCGACGACAGGGGCCGGGACTAGCGGACCCAAAGAGACCCAGTACTTC
CDR3 protein: CASSLAATPTTGAGTSGPKETQYF

clone size: NA
V gene: TRBV7-3
J gene: TRBJ1-6
D gene: NA
CDR3 DNA: TGTGCCAGCAGCTTAAACCAGGTTAATTCACCCCTCCACTTT
CDR3 protein: CASSLNQVNSPLHF

clone size: NA
V gene: TRBV19
J gene: TRBJ2-6
D gene: NA
CDR3 DNA: TGTGCCAGTAGTATGCGGAGGGCTGGGGCCAACGTCCTGACTTTC
CDR3 protein: CASSMRRAGANVLTF

clone size: NA
V gene: TRBV2
J gene: TRBJ1-1
D gene: TRBD1
CDR3 DNA: TGTGCCAGCAGCGCCCGGGACAGGGTTTCGAGGGGAGCTTTCTTT
CDR3 protein: CASSARDRVSRGAFF

clone size: NA
V gene: TRBV28
J gene: TRBJ1-5
D gene: TRBD1
CDR3 DNA: TGTGCCAGCAGACAGGGGGCAGATCAGCCCCAGCATTTT
CDR3 protein: CASRQGADQPQHF

clone size: NA
V gene: TRBV7-2
J gene: TRBJ2-1
D gene: TRBD1
CDR3 DNA: TGTGCCAGCAGACCCGCCGGGACAGGGACCAATGAGCAGTTCTTC
CDR3 protein: CASRPAGTGTNEQFF

clone size: once
V gene: TRBV12-5
J gene: TRBJ2-1
D gene: NA
CDR3 DNA: TGTACTAGTGGTTTGTTCGATGAGCAGTTCTTC
CDR3 protein: CTSGLFDEQFF

clone size: NA
V gene: TRBV7-3
J gene: TRBJ2-7
D gene: TRBD2
CDR3 DNA: TGTGCCAGCAGCCCTAGCGGGAGGGCGGGAGAGCAGTACTTC
CDR3 protein: CASSPSGRAGEQYF

clone size: NA
V gene: TRBV4-1
J gene: TRBJ1-1
D gene: NA
CDR3 DNA: TGCGCCAGCAGCCAAGTGCAGGGAGGGACTGAAGCTTTCTTT
CDR3 protein: CASSQVQGGTEAFF

clone size: NA
V gene: TRBV27
J gene: TRBJ1-1
D gene: NA
CDR3 DNA: TGTGCCAGCAGTTTATCTCGGAGGAACACTGAAGCTTTCTTT
CDR3 protein: CASSLSRRNTEAFF

clone size: NA
V gene: TRBV5-4
J gene: TRBJ1-1
D gene: TRBD1
CDR3 DNA: TGTGCCAGCAGCCATGGACAGGGATCGGTGAACACTGAAGCTTTCTTT
CDR3 protein: CASSHGQGSVNTEAFF

clone size: NA
V gene: TRBV19
J gene: TRBJ1-1
D gene: NA
CDR3 DNA: TGTGCCAGTAGTCCCCACCTGCGGGAGGGGCGGACTGAAGCTTTCTTT
CDR3 protein: CASSPHLREGRTEAFF

clone size: NA
V gene: TRBV27
J gene: TRBJ2-3
D gene: NA
CDR3 DNA: TGTGCCAGCAGTCCCGGTCTCCTCCCAGATACGCAGTATTTT
CDR3 protein: CASSPGLLPDTQYF